The sequence of this T cell receptor beta chain was determined in a study of T cell responses to AZD1222 COVID-19 vaccine. V lost 5 bases and J lost 4, with 18 bases in between. CDR3 size: 15 residues. The germline CDR1 and CDR2 sequences are SGHTA and FQGTGA. General study points: The span of vaccine-associated CD4 TCRs extended across spike, with dominance at 160-218 and 743-854. The study reported that nearly half of spike-specific TCRs target unmutated variant regions. Spike-specific TCR breadth and depth were elevated following two AZD1222 doses.

A few counts support this clone. Its antigen is undetermined. Sequencing used immunoSEQ multiplex PCR; TCRdb keeps in-frame clones, though not all of them. The table records 140,000 to 150,000 clones, 91% of them present only once. The specimen comprised peripheral blood, sampled on day 0 of AZD1222 vaccination. The TCR was taken from an adult in good health. The chain employs TRBV7-3 and TRBJ2-7, with D possibly matching TRBD1 (5 bases). CDR3 protein: CASSPIWWGNYEQYF. The CDR3 bases are TGTGCCAGCAGCCCCATCTGGTGGGGCAATTACGAGCAGTACTTC.